The 24 T cell receptor beta chains below come from one sample, sequenced in a study of T cell responses to AZD1222 COVID-19 vaccine. TCRdb's copy holds only in-frame clones and misses some; the assay was immunoSEQ multiplex PCR. Altogether around 160,000 clones are present, about 93% being singletons, with the ten largest covering under 2%. The material sequenced was peripheral blood, taken on day 0 of AZD1222 vaccination. The receptors derive from an adult in good health.

The genes are TRBV5-1 and TRBJ1-1; D gene unclear. Germline CDR1 SGHRS, CDR2 YFSETQ. This CDR3 has 8 amino acids. V shed 9 bases and J shed 8 bases, with 5 bases lying between them. The CDR3 protein is CATGEAFF. As DNA, the CDR3 is TGCGCCACCGGGGAAGCTTTCTTT.

This sequence joins TRBV3-1 (or the pseudogene TRBV3-2) and TRBJ2-2; 14 nucleotides line up with TRBD2. J lost 4 bases, V lost 6 bases, and 7 bases had no gene match. CDR1 and CDR2 (germline): LGHDT, YNNKEL (reference sequence). CDR3 size: 17 residues. CDR3 protein: CASRQGLAGVGTGELFF. The CDR3 DNA is TGTGCCAGCAGACAGGGACTAGCGGGAGTGGGCACCGGGGAGCTGTTTTTT.

CDR3 sequence reads: CASRLHTGELFF. DNA of the CDR3: TGTGCCAGTAGGCTTCACACCGGGGAGCTGTTTTTT. V gene TRBV19 combines with J gene TRBJ2-2, with D unclear. The CDR3 is made up of 12 amino acids. Trimming took off 6 bases at V and 3 bases at J, with 5 bases between the two ends. Germline values: CDR1 LNHDA, CDR2 SQIVND (reference sequence).

The V gene is TRBV7-3, the J gene TRBJ2-1; 8 bases fit TRBD1. The CDR3 has 15 residues. Per germline, CDR1 SGHTA and CDR2 FQGTGA. Germline trimming cut 5 bases from V and 6 bases from J; bases unmatched to any gene: 9. The CDR3 bases are TGTGCCAGCAGCCCCCAGGGGGCGTTAGGCAATGAGCAGTTCTTC. Encoded protein: CASSPQGALGNEQFF.

This clone was seen once. This chain uses TRBV27 with TRBJ1-2; a possible D gene is TRBD1 (6 bases). Germline CDR1 and CDR2: MNHEY and SMNVEV (reference sequence). This CDR3 has 12 amino acids. Between the trimmed V and J ends, which lost 4 bases and 8 bases, there was a span of 11 bases. The DNA for the CDR3 is TGTGCCAGCAGTTCCAACAGGGTAGGCTACACCTTC. It translates to CASSSNRVGYTF.

This chain connects TRBV21-1 to TRBJ1-2; the D call in the table, TRBD1, was not verified against the DNA. TRBV21-1 counts as a pseudogene. This CDR3 spans 15 amino acids. The CDR3 is CASSKPGHPRYGYTF. The CDR3 DNA follows: TGTGCCAGCAGCAAACCCGGACACCCTCGCTATGGCTACACCTTC.

For the CDR3, the DNA is TGCGCCAGCAGCTTTAATGGAAACACCGGGGAGCTGTTTTTT. It specifies CASSFNGNTGELFF. The rearrangement links TRBV5-1 to TRBJ2-2; D is unresolved. The CDR3 consists of 14 residues. Trimming took 2 bases from V and 2 from J, leaving 7 bases between them. Germline lookup yields CDR1 SGHRS and CDR2 YFSETQ.

The chain is built from TRBV19 and TRBJ1-2; TRBD1 agrees at 7 bases. There are 15 residues in the CDR3. CDR1 and CDR2 from the germline V gene are LNHDA and SQIVND (reference sequence). Trimming removed 4 bases from V and 4 bases from J; junction bases left unmatched: 9. This CDR3 reads CASSTQRTGSYGYTF. CDR3 in DNA: TGTGCCAGTAGTACGCAAAGGACAGGAAGCTATGGCTACACCTTC.

V gene TRBV2 combines with J gene TRBJ2-5; 8 bases align to TRBD2. Germline-derived CDR1 and CDR2 are SNHLY and FYNNEI. With V trimmed by 7 bases and J by 4 bases, 5 bases remained unmatched. The CDR3 contains 13 residues. The CDR3 loop reads CASTRGGRETQYF. CDR3 coding DNA: TGTGCCAGCACCCGGGGGGGCCGAGAGACCCAGTACTTC.

Comment on this clone: The sample has other DNA sequences that encode this CDR3 too. This chain's CDR3 is CASSDSNQPQHF. The CDR3 DNA follows: TGTGCCAGCAGTGATAGCAATCAGCCCCAGCATTTT. The V call is TRBV2, the J call TRBJ1-5, with no clear D. The CDR3 extends over 12 amino acids. The V and J ends lost 3 bases and 0 bases respectively, with 0 bases between them. The germline gives CDR1 SNHLY, CDR2 FYNNEI.

The chain combines TRBV19 with TRBJ1-1, with D unresolved. This CDR3 region has 12 residues. Germline V lookup: CDR1 LNHDA, CDR2 SQIVND (reference sequence). The germline V and J ends were trimmed by 5 bases and 1 base, with 5 bases remaining between them. The CDR3: CASSRWNTEAFF. As DNA, the CDR3 is TGTGCCAGTAGTCGGTGGAACACTGAAGCTTTCTTT.

The chain combines TRBV2 with TRBJ2-7; D may match TRBD1 or TRBD2 (5 bases each). Germline CDR1 and CDR2: SNHLY and FYNNEI. Trimming cost V 3 bases and J 2 bases, with 14 bases left between them. This CDR3 has 15 residues. The CDR3 region is CASSDLGQGPYEQYF. The CDR3 nucleotides are TGTGCCAGCAGTGATCTAGGGCAGGGACCCTACGAGCAGTACTTC.

J is TRBJ2-3 and V is TRBV2; the match to TRBD2 covers 13 bases. The ends lost 6 bases at V and 5 bases at J; junction bases unmatched: 5. Germline loops: CDR1 SNHLY, CDR2 FYNNEI. The CDR3 is 15 amino acids. The CDR3: CASRGTSGNGDTQYF. The CDR3 bases are TGTGCCAGCAGGGGGACTAGCGGGAATGGAGATACGCAGTATTTT.

This chain joins TRBV13 and TRBJ2-7; 8 bases map to TRBD2. The CDR3 runs to 17 residues. The V gene's germline CDR1 is PRHDT and CDR2 FYEKMQ (reference sequence). The V gene end was trimmed by 4 bases and the J gene end by 0 bases; junction bases not matched to a gene: 11. The DNA of the CDR3 is TGTGCCAGCAGCTCTTCCGGACTAGCCGCCAGCTCCTACGAGCAGTACTTC. This codes for CASSSSGLAASSYEQYF.

V gene TRBV10-3 combines with J gene TRBJ1-2; 7 bases map to TRBD1. Germline trimming cut 4 bases from V and 5 bases from J; bases unmatched to any gene: 10. CDR1 is ENHRY, CDR2 SYGVKD, per germline. The CDR3 totals 15 residues. CDR3 nucleotide sequence: TGTGCCATCAGTGCCCGAACAGGGGATGGTTATGGCTACACCTTC. Protein: CAISARTGDGYGYTF.

The chain combines TRBV10-2 with TRBJ2-3; the match to TRBD2 covers 9 bases. This CDR3 spans 17 amino acids. J lost 3 bases, V lost 7 bases, and 14 bases had no gene match. Germline loops: CDR1 WSHSY, CDR2 SAAADI. CDR3 region: CASTQDTLSGSTDTQYF. In DNA, the CDR3 is TGCGCCAGCACCCAGGATACCCTTAGCGGGAGTACAGATACGCAGTATTTT.

J is TRBJ2-7 and V is TRBV5-4; TRBD1 might be the D (6 bases). V was cut by 4 bases and J by 5 bases, with 10 bases left in between. CDR1 and CDR2 from the germline V gene are SGHNT and YYREEE (reference sequence). This CDR3 has 12 amino acids. CDR3 nucleotides: TGTGCCAGCAGCCGTACAGGGAACGAGCAGTACTTC. This encodes CASSRTGNEQYF.

The chain uses TRBV19 and TRBJ2-2; 7 bases are a match to TRBD2. The CDR3 is 15 amino acids. The V segment lost 8 bases and the J segment 3 bases; nucleotides outside the gene matches: 9. CDR1 and CDR2 (germline): LNHDA, SQIVND (reference sequence). DNA of the CDR3: TGTGCCAGTTCCCCCCGGGACTACTACACCGGGGAGCTGTTTTTT. Protein sequence: CASSPRDYYTGELFF.

A word on this clone: One end of the junction does not line up with germline, which may come from a read error. CDR3 residues: CASSLYSNQPQHF. Here the CDR3 DNA reads TGTGCCAGCAGCTTATATAGCAATCAGCCCCAGCATTTT. The chain couples TRBV28 to TRBJ1-5, with D unclear. The germline gives CDR1 MDHEN, CDR2 SYDVKM. The CDR3 runs 13 residues.

This chain's CDR3 is CASSSRTNSPLHF. CDR3 nucleotide sequence: TGTGCCAGCAGCTCAAGGACTAATTCACCCCTCCACTTT. The chain combines TRBV7-8 with TRBJ1-6; D is uncertain. The CDR3 is 13 residues long. V was pared by 4 bases and J by 6 bases, with 7 bases between. The germline CDR1 and CDR2 sequences are SGHVS and FQNEAQ.

This chain connects TRBV7-3 to TRBJ2-6, with TRBD2 matching over 10 bases. This CDR3 spans 17 amino acids. Losses at the gene ends were 4 bases for V and 4 bases for J; bases not matched to a gene: 7. CDR1 SGHTA and CDR2 FQGTGA come from the germline V gene. CDR3 amino acids: CASSSSGLASGANVLTF. The CDR3 DNA follows: TGTGCCAGCAGCTCCTCGGGACTAGCGAGCGGGGCCAACGTCCTGACTTTC.

The chain is built from TRBV6-1 and TRBJ1-2, with D unclear. The CDR3 is made up of 15 amino acids. Deletions cut 2 bases from V and 4 bases from J, with 14 bases between. Germline V gene lookup returns CDR1 MNHNS and CDR2 SASEGT. CDR3 DNA: TGTGCCAGCAGTGAAAGGTGGGAAGGAGGCTATGGCTACACCTTC. Residues: CASSERWEGGYGYTF.

This chain joins TRBV5-4 and TRBJ2-1; TRBD2 agrees at 9 bases. The germline V gene has CDR1 SGHNT and CDR2 YYREEE (reference sequence). V lost 3 bases, J lost 5 bases, and 9 bases stayed unmatched. The CDR3 consists of 16 residues. CDR3 sequence: CASSSGLAKRDNEQFF. The CDR3 nucleotides are TGTGCCAGCAGCTCCGGACTAGCGAAGAGGGACAATGAGCAGTTCTTC.

The chain combines TRBV25-1 with TRBJ1-1; 9 nucleotides align to TRBD1. Germline values: CDR1 MGHDK, CDR2 SYGVNS. This CDR3 has 15 residues. J lost 1 base, V lost 4 bases, and 4 bases had no gene match. The CDR3 here is CASSALGQGNTEAFF. For the CDR3, the DNA is TGTGCCAGCAGTGCCTTGGGACAGGGGAACACTGAAGCTTTCTTT.